This TCR beta chain was retrieved from a study of technical replicates of blood from a handful of donors. CDR1 LNHDA and CDR2 SQIVND come from the germline V gene (reference sequence). CDR3 length: 17 residues. J lost 2 bases, V lost 6 bases, and 15 bases had no gene match. The protocol was immunoSEQ multiplex PCR, while the TCRdb copy is restricted to in-frame clones and leaves out a portion. This repertoire shows tens of thousands of clones, about 96% found once; its top ten account for approximately 0.21%. This chain connects TRBV19 to TRBJ1-2, with 7 positions matching TRBD1. The sequence derives from a human donor in good health. The sequenced sample was T cells isolated from PBMCs. The CDR3 here is CASRSLEEDRDNYGYTF. The CDR3 nucleotides read TGTGCCAGTAGGTCCCTAGAGGAAGACAGGGACAACTATGGCTACACCTTC.